Described below is a single T cell receptor beta chain sequence and its context. Its cognate antigen has yet to be identified. Base quality data are lacking; no much larger clone is found one base away. The immunoSEQ Assay, a bias-controlled multiplex PCR, was used to amplify TCRbeta CDR3 regions from genomic DNA. On the authors' methods: The number of nucleated cells in each sample was estimated from the amplification of reference gene primers within the assay. To quantify the absolute abundance of each unique TCRbeta CDR3 rearrangement, sequence reads were collapsed and filtered. For each sample, productive Simpson clonality was calculated as the square root of Simpson's diversity index over productive rearrangements. Not all clones reach the TCRdb copy of this immuneACCESS table, which keeps in-frame sequences only. Checked studies attribute under half of the gap to unresolved V genes and leave the rest unexplained. The V and J calls and clone size are taken from that table; D and trimming were inferred from the DNA. Here the sample has about 45,000 clones; 90% occur a single time. Roughly 6.1% of the sample is taken by the ten largest.

The collaborating institutions used their own protocols to collect whole blood in K2EDTA tubes. Collaborator samples were shipped for TCRbeta analysis as frozen whole blood, isolated PBMCs, or DNA extracted from either sample type. V is pruned by 7 bases and J by 10 bases, leaving 9 bases of the junction without a gene match. Taken from the germline V gene, the CDR1 and CDR2 loops are SGHTA and FQGNSA. The CDR3 covers 14 residues, taking in both the cysteine and the phenylalanine. Only the CDR3 region is kept as DNA, spanning 42 bases read in frame from base 1. The data were taken from a study of blood T cell repertoires in COVID-19 (TCRdb year 2020). Some background on the complete study: The collaborator samples originated in the United States, Italy and Spain and spanned the acute and convalescent phases of COVID-19. The prospective study material was composed of cDNA or gDNA derived from T cells, B-cell-depleted T cells, or PBMCs. Subjects who had been exposed to COVID-19, were actively infected with it, or had recovered from it provided the deeply sampled blood TCRbeta repertoires that made up the dataset. The repertoires were made available in a free public database intended to serve as a resource for research on the immune response to SARS-CoV-2. The samples were drawn from two sources: the first 160 participants of the ongoing ImmuneRACE study, and 1,254 subjects contributed by 6 global collaborators. A de-identified subject ID, COVID-19 status, age in years and sex were almost always included in the sample metadata. Where available, HLA class I and class II types were taken from metadata supplied by the sample provider and were not determined by assay-based typing. Broad study findings and their caveats: The amount of clinical and demographic metadata varied by source and participant and was provided uncurated.

This clonotype was sampled from a human donor in a cohort sampled during active COVID-19. The V gene is TRBV7-2 and the J gene is TRBJ2-1, with TRBD2 identical over 11 junction bases. Sample: peripheral blood. The CDR3 reads as follows: CASKVPSGGPEQFF. DNA sequence: TGTGCCAGCAAGGTCCCTAGCGGGGGGCCCGAGCAGTTCTTC.